This T cell receptor beta chain came from a study of cytomegalovirus exposure and HLA in healthy donors. It was healthy bone marrow donors who served as donors. Worth noting for this clone: Its antigen is unidentified.

V was clipped by 5 bases and J by 6 bases, with 22 bases between them. The V gene's germline CDR1 is SGHTA and CDR2 FQGTGA. This CDR3 spans 17 amino acids. The PCR used 60 Vbeta and 13 Jbeta primers. Using immunoSEQ multiplex PCR, the repertoire was profiled, and TCRdb retains in-frame clones only, with some absent. In the table there are under 150,000 clones, 70% to 85% of which are singletons. Study-level results: The authors later found most CMV-associated TCR beta chains appeared HLA-restricted. Donors belonging to an Asian-associated ancestry cluster reportedly showed fewer N-insertions in productive TCRs than the approximately 700-donor mean, according to what a later analysis found. Roughly uniform depth of sequencing across donors was assumed in presence/absence analyses.

This clonotype originated in a woman between 50 and 59 years old in good health and CMV-seropositive. The V call is TRBV7-3, the J call TRBJ2-2, with D perhaps TRBD1 (6 bases). The sample taken for sequencing was PBMCs. For the CDR3, the DNA is TGTGCCAGCAGCCCCGGGACACGGACGTTCGGGCCCGGGGAGCTGTTTTTT. It translates to CASSPGTRTFGPGELFF.